This is a list of T cell receptor beta chains from one sample in a study of CD8 T cells in Susac syndrome. A single record per CDR3 protein comes from TCRdb applying MiXCR to the immunoSEQ multiplex PCR reads. The sample has 150,000 or so distinct CDR3 sequences; 85% to 95% are singletons. The sequencing sample was made of CD4+ T cells from PBMCs. These receptor sequences come from a human donor with Susac syndrome. Each CDR3 is given without its conserved first and last residue. Fields, in order: J gene, D gene, V gene, CDR3 protein. The D gene is left open where the match is weak.

j_gene: TRBJ1-2
d_gene: TRBD1
v_gene: TRBV3-1
CDR3aa: ASSQVTQGNYGYT

j_gene: TRBJ1-2
d_gene: -
v_gene: TRBV28
CDR3aa: ASSSTGGNYGYT

j_gene: TRBJ1-2
d_gene: TRBD1
v_gene: TRBV20-1
CDR3aa: SAREIKWGQETYGYT

j_gene: TRBJ2-7
d_gene: TRBD1
v_gene: TRBV20-1
CDR3aa: SARGERRGLHKRNEQY

j_gene: TRBJ1-4
d_gene: -
v_gene: TRBV3-1
CDR3aa: ASSPGSGKEKLF

j_gene: TRBJ1-1
d_gene: -
v_gene: TRBV16
CDR3aa: ASSPLQGAEAF

j_gene: TRBJ1-1
d_gene: -
v_gene: TRBV20-1
CDR3aa: SAPSIFTGTEAF

j_gene: TRBJ2-7
d_gene: -
v_gene: TRBV20-1
CDR3aa: SASSRTYEQY

j_gene: TRBJ2-3
d_gene: -
v_gene: TRBV5-4
CDR3aa: ASSVPGATDTQY

j_gene: TRBJ1-1
d_gene: -
v_gene: TRBV29-1
CDR3aa: SVDRTNTEAF

j_gene: TRBJ2-5
d_gene: -
v_gene: TRBV6-6
CDR3aa: AKRDSKETQY

j_gene: TRBJ2-7
d_gene: -
v_gene: TRBV27
CDR3aa: ASKGRDPYEQY